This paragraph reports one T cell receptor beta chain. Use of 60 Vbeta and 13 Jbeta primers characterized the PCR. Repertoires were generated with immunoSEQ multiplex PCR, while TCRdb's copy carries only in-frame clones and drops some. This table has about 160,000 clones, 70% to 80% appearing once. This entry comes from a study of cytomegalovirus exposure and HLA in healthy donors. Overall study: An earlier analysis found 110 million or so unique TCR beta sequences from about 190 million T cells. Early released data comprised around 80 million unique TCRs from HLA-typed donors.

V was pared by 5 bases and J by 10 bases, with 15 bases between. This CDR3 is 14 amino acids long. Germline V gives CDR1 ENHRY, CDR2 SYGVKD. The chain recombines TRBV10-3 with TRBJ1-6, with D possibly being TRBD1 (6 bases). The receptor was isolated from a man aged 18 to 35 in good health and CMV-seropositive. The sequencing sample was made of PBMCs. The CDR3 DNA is TGTGCCATCAGTTATAACAGGGACGAATCACCCCTCCACTTT. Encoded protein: CAISYNRDESPLHF.